Each of the 17 T cell receptor beta chains below was sequenced from the same sample in a study of shared clonotypes between healthy human individuals. Profiling relied on immunoSEQ multiplex PCR, and the TCRdb table lists in-frame clones only, not all of them. Seen here are about 480,000 clones, about 75% observed once, and the top ten hold around 12%. The sequenced material came from PBMCs. The receptors stem from a woman in her forties in good health. Some clones in this sample may be carry-over from other donors' samples.

This chain connects TRBV9 to TRBJ2-7, with 7 bases fitting TRBD2. V shed 0 bases, J shed 6 bases, and the junction held 3 bases outside the gene matches. This CDR3 has 13 residues. Germline V gene data show CDR1 as SGDLS and CDR2 as YYNGEE. Here the CDR3 reads CASSVGGSGEQYF. In nucleotides, the CDR3 is TGTGCCAGCAGCGTAGGCGGGAGCGGCGAGCAGTACTTC.

This rearrangement joins TRBV7-9 to TRBJ2-3, with 12 bases matching TRBD2. Looked up from germline, CDR1 is SEHNR and CDR2 is FQNEAQ (reference sequence). The CDR3 contains 16 residues. J was trimmed by 3 bases and V by 1 base; bases with no gene match: 2. CDR3 sequence reads: CASSLGLAGDTDTQYF. In DNA form, the CDR3 reads TGTGCCAGCAGCTTAGGACTAGCGGGAGATACAGATACGCAGTATTTT.

This clone was observed once. The chain is built from TRBV15 and TRBJ2-3, with 8 bases lining up with TRBD1. CDR3 size: 15 residues. Trimming took 5 bases from V and 0 from J; bases not matched to a gene: 4. CDR1 is LNHNV, CDR2 YYDKDF, per germline (reference sequence). The CDR3 spells CATSENRGSTDTQYF. The CDR3 DNA sequence: TGTGCCACCAGCGAAAACAGGGGGAGCACAGATACGCAGTATTTT.

This chain joins TRBV11-2 and TRBJ2-5; D unresolved. CDR3 size: 15 residues. Germline CDR1 SGHAT, CDR2 FQNNGV. V was trimmed by 5 bases and J by 1 base, leaving 14 bases between them. CDR3 sequence reads: CASSPPASPQETQYF. In DNA form, the CDR3 reads TGTGCCAGCAGCCCCCCCGCCTCTCCCCAAGAGACCCAGTACTTC.

The chain is built from TRBV5-1 and TRBJ1-5; D is uncertain. Germline V gene data show CDR1 as SGHRS and CDR2 as YFSETQ. The CDR3 is made up of 13 amino acids. The ends were cut back, 4 bases at V and 3 bases at J, with 8 bases in the middle. DNA for the CDR3: TGCGCCAGCAGCCCAGGCCTCAATCAGCCCCAGCATTTT. This codes for CASSPGLNQPQHF.

A remark on this clone: The same CDR3 also results from other DNA sequences found in this sample. This chain connects TRBV28 to TRBJ2-7; D is uncertain. CDR1 is MDHEN, CDR2 SYDVKM, per germline. Trimming pared 5 bases from V and 2 bases from J, leaving 10 bases between. The CDR3 is made up of 13 amino acids. The chain's CDR3 is CASSPPQTYEQYF. The CDR3 region has the DNA TGTGCCAGCAGTCCCCCACAAACCTACGAGCAGTACTTC.

This chain joins TRBV6-5 and TRBJ2-3; weak D call: TRBD1 (6 bases). The V gene lost 6 bases and the J gene lost 1 base, with 14 bases spanning the gap. CDR1 and CDR2 (germline): MNHEY, SVGAGI. The CDR3 has 15 amino acids. The CDR3 spells CASRGISGGTDTQYF. The CDR3 DNA is TGTGCCAGCAGGGGAATTTCAGGGGGCACAGATACGCAGTATTTT.

CDR3 sequence: CASSAPGQGYEQYF. In DNA form, the CDR3 reads TGTGCCAGCAGTGCGCCGGGACAGGGCTACGAGCAGTACTTC. V is TRBV2 and J is TRBJ2-7; 9 nucleotides match TRBD1. V was pared by 4 bases and J by 3 bases, with 4 bases of the junction left unmatched. The CDR3 loop spans 14 amino acids. Germline V lookup: CDR1 SNHLY, CDR2 FYNNEI.

J is TRBJ2-1 and V is TRBV4-3, with D perhaps matching TRBD2 (5 bases). This CDR3 contains 14 residues. V was shortened by 1 base and J by 5 bases, with 9 bases between the two germline ends. Germline CDR1 and CDR2: LGHNA and YSLEER. CDR3: CASSQVWRNNEQFF. In DNA, the CDR3 is TGCGCCAGCAGCCAAGTGTGGAGGAACAATGAGCAGTTCTTC.

The chain uses TRBV7-2 and TRBJ2-3; D remains unclear. The CDR3 has 12 amino acids. V gave up 5 bases and J gave up 6 bases, with 9 bases separating them. The V gene's germline CDR1 is SGHTA and CDR2 FQGNSA. CDR3 amino acids: CASSQNGDTQYF. DNA for the CDR3: TGTGCCAGCAGCCAAAATGGGGATACGCAGTATTTT.

The CDR3 here is CASSLPSGSSYEQYF. DNA of the CDR3: TGTGCCAGCAGTTTACCTAGCGGGAGCTCCTACGAGCAGTACTTC. This rearrangement joins TRBV28 to TRBJ2-7, with 10 nucleotides matching TRBD2. Trimming removed 2 bases from V and 0 bases from J; junction bases left unmatched: 1. Per the germline V gene, CDR1 is MDHEN and CDR2 is SYDVKM. CDR3 length: 15 amino acids.

This clone was observed a single time. The chain couples TRBV21-1 to TRBJ2-5. TRBV21-1 is annotated as a pseudogene. CDR3 length equals 11 residues. Here the CDR3 DNA reads TGTGCCAGCAGCAAGGTGGAGACCCAGTACTTC. As protein: CASSKVETQYF.

The rearrangement joins TRBV7-2 to TRBJ1-5; weak D call: TRBD1 (5 bases). Germline-derived CDR1 and CDR2 are SGHTA and FQGNSA. The CDR3 is 15 residues long. Trimming took 5 bases from V and 3 from J, leaving 14 bases between them. The CDR3 reads CASSPGTAYNQPQHF. The CDR3 DNA reads TGTGCCAGCAGCCCCGGGACGGCTTACAATCAGCCCCAGCATTTT.

The V call is TRBV4-2, the J call TRBJ1-2; a weak D match, TRBD1 (5 bases). This CDR3 spans 13 amino acids. Between the trimmed V and J ends, which lost 3 bases and 4 bases, there was a span of 9 bases. The germline V gene has CDR1 LGHNA and CDR2 YNFKEQ. The CDR3 is CASSQTETYGYTF. Here the CDR3 DNA reads TGTGCCAGCAGCCAGACAGAGACCTATGGCTACACCTTC.

This sequence joins TRBV2 and TRBJ2-5; 9 nucleotides line up with TRBD2. Germline V lookup: CDR1 SNHLY, CDR2 FYNNEI. The CDR3 is 13 residues long. The J segment lost 5 bases and the V segment lost 10 bases, leaving 8 bases of the junction unmatched. The CDR3 is CATQRREGETQYF. The CDR3 region has the DNA TGTGCCACCCAACGGCGGGAGGGTGAGACCCAGTACTTC.

The table lists this clone with a count of one. The chain has TRBV19 and TRBJ2-5; the D gene could be TRBD1 or TRBD2 (5 bases each). Germline assignment: CDR1 LNHDA and CDR2 SQIVND (reference sequence). CDR3 length: 15 residues. V was cut by 4 bases and J by 3 bases, with 15 bases left in between. CDR3 amino acids: CASSTPGRGEETQYF. The CDR3 DNA reads TGTGCCAGTAGTACTCCGGGACGGGGAGAAGAGACCCAGTACTTC.

This chain connects TRBV16 to TRBJ2-6, with D hard to call. This CDR3 is built from 14 residues. Deletions cut 3 bases from V and 0 bases from J, with 3 bases between. Per the germline V gene, CDR1 is KGHSY and CDR2 is FQNENV. The CDR3 nucleotides are TGTGCCAGCAGCCATCTCTCTGGGGCCAACGTCCTGACTTTC. The encoded protein is CASSHLSGANVLTF.